Below, 19 T cell receptor beta chains from the same sample are listed, as sequenced in a study of regulatory T cells in long-lasting Graves disease. As for time point: newly diagnosed GD, antithyroid drugs for less than 3 months. Making the TCR library involved RNA that had been extracted from PBMCs. Sequencing libraries for TCR beta were prepared with iRepertoire HTBI primers and Arm-PCR of CDR3 regions. TCRdb re-analysed the multiplex PCR reads in MiXCR, keeping a single row per CDR3 protein. Counted here are 500,000 to 700,000 distinct CDR3 sequences, around 17% occurring once; the ten biggest clones make up about 17%. These data also featured in a second study, about T cells in Graves' hyperthyroidism and ophthalmopathy.

Here the sequenced sample was peripheral blood mononuclear cells (PBMCs), taken at new diagnosis, from a patient treated with antithyroid drugs. These receptors all stem from a woman in her twenties or thirties with Graves disease.

The chain has TRBV20-1 and TRBJ2-7, with 8 bases matching TRBD1. This CDR3 contains 12 residues. From germline, CDR1 is DFQATT and CDR2 SNEGSKA (reference sequence). V gave up 6 bases and J gave up 5 bases; unmatched junction bases: 6. The CDR3 DNA is TGCAGTGCCAACGGACAGGGTGACGAGCAGTACTTC. Its translation: CSANGQGDEQYF.

Points on this clonotype: A much larger clone lies a single base off, so this may be a read error. A read error is likely, as this CDR3 ends without the conserved phenylalanine or tryptophan. The gene calls are TRBV10-3 and TRBJ2-3; 10 bases match TRBD2. The CDR3 runs to 16 residues. The germline gives CDR1 ENHRY, CDR2 SYGVKD. The V and J ends lost 3 bases and 4 bases, in that order; junction bases with no gene match: 7. The CDR3 loop reads CAISDRTSGVADTQYS. CDR3 nucleotides: TGTGCCATCAGTGACCGAACTAGCGGGGTCGCAGATACGCAGTATTCT.

There are many counts of this clonotype. J is TRBJ1-1 and V is TRBV7-2; possibly TRBD1 for D (6 bases). Looked up from germline, CDR1 is SGHTA and CDR2 is FQGNSA. The CDR3 has 14 amino acids. Trimming removed 5 bases at V and 0 bases at J, with 10 bases between. Written as DNA, the CDR3 is TGTGCCAGCAGCCCCTGGACAGTGAACACTGAAGCTTTCTTT. Translated: CASSPWTVNTEAFF.

Concerning this clonotype: The germline gene is not matched at one end of the junction; a read error may be the cause. V gene TRBV2 combines with J gene TRBJ2-1; tentatively, D is TRBD1 (5 bases). Per the germline V gene, CDR1 is SNHLY and CDR2 is FYNNEI. The CDR3 spans 15 residues. CDR3 loop: CAGSSRDYIVHEQFF. Here the CDR3 DNA reads TGTGCCGGCAGTTCCAGGGATTATATAGTGCATGAGCAGTTCTTC.

The chain recombines TRBV9 with TRBJ2-3; D might be TRBD1 or TRBD2, each matching 5 bases. The V gene lost 1 base and the J gene lost 0 bases, with 9 bases spanning the gap. This CDR3 has 15 residues. The V gene's germline CDR1 is SGDLS and CDR2 YYNGEE. CDR3 amino acids: CASSVYGASTDTQYF. Here the CDR3 DNA reads TGTGCCAGCAGCGTATACGGGGCTAGCACAGATACGCAGTATTTT.

This chain links TRBV10-3 with TRBJ2-3; D is perhaps TRBD1 or TRBD2 (6 bases each). V was clipped by 8 bases and J by 6 bases, with 12 bases between them. CDR3 length equals 12 residues. CDR1 and CDR2 from the germline V gene are ENHRY and SYGVKD. The CDR3 protein is CAIGRGVDTQYF. The CDR3, as DNA: TGTGCCATCGGTAGGGGGGTGGATACGCAGTATTTT.

In this sample, this clonotype turned up many times. The chain is built from TRBV10-3 and TRBJ2-7; a possible D gene is TRBD2 (5 bases). Deletions cut 2 bases from V and 6 bases from J, with 11 bases between. The CDR3 covers 13 residues. Germline assignment: CDR1 ENHRY and CDR2 SYGVKD. The CDR3 protein is CAISEQLVVEQYF. In DNA form, the CDR3 reads TGTGCCATCAGTGAGCAACTAGTGGTCGAGCAGTACTTC.

The V call is TRBV27, the J call TRBJ1-3, with D perhaps matching TRBD1 (6 bases). Germline CDR1 reads MNHEY; CDR2 reads SMNVEV (reference sequence). The length of the CDR3 is 18 residues. Trimming left V 4 bases short and J 3 bases short, with 22 bases between. CDR3 sequence (DNA): TGTGCCAGCAGTTCCAAAGCGGACAGACTGGCTGATGGAAACACCATATATTTT. This gives the protein CASSSKADRLADGNTIYF.

This chain joins TRBV30 and TRBJ2-1, with 7 bases lining up with TRBD1. This CDR3 has 11 amino acids. Germline lookup yields CDR1 GTSNPN and CDR2 SVGIG (reference sequence). V shed 4 bases and J 9 bases; nucleotides not matched to a gene: 3. CDR3 coding DNA: TGTGCCTGGACTGACAGGGTTGAGCAGTTCTTC. Its translation is CAWTDRVEQFF. The full variable domain, rest sourced from reference TRBV30 and TRBJ2-1, is SQTIHQWPATLVQPVGSPLSLECTVEGTSNPNLYWYRQAAGRGLQLLFYSVGIGQISSEVPQNLSASRPQDRQFILSSKKLLLSDSGFYLCAWTDRVEQFFGPGTRLTVL.

This clonotype showed up just a few times. J is TRBJ2-3 and V is TRBV5-1, with D hard to call. The germline gives CDR1 SGHRS, CDR2 YFSETQ. Trimming left V 1 base short and J 0 bases short, with 6 bases between. The CDR3 is 14 amino acids. CDR3 DNA: TGCGCCAGCAGCTTGATCACTAGCACAGATACGCAGTATTTT. Amino acid sequence: CASSLITSTDTQYF.

About this clonotype itself: Being one base from a much bigger clone, this may be a read error. The chain links TRBV6-1 to TRBJ2-7; D gene unclear. V lost 5 bases to trimming and J lost 2 bases, with 10 bases between them. The CDR3 contains 13 residues. Germline V gives CDR1 MNHNS, CDR2 SASEGT. The CDR3 nucleotides are TGTGCCAGCAGTCACACCCGGGCCTACGAGCAGTACTTC. This sequence encodes CASSHTRAYEQYF.

Comment on this clonotype: A read error is possible here, since a much larger clone lies one base away. The conserved final phenylalanine or tryptophan is absent from the CDR3, which likely points to a read error. The gene calls are TRBV11-2 and TRBJ2-7; D remains unclear. Trimming took off 1 base at V and 4 bases at J, with 5 bases between the two ends. This CDR3 contains 12 residues. CDR1 SGHAT and CDR2 FQNNGV come from the germline V gene. In DNA form, the CDR3 reads TGTGCCAGCAGCTTAGCTGAGTACGAGCAGTACTAC. It yields the protein CASSLAEYEQYY.

This sequence joins TRBV28 and TRBJ2-1; D might be TRBD2 (5 bases). The CDR3 consists of 16 residues. Germline V CDR1 and CDR2: MDHEN, SYDVKM. With 2 bases removed from V and 1 base from J, the gap between germline ends came to 12 bases. The CDR3 region has the DNA TGTGCCAGCAGTTTAACGGGGAAAGGGTCCTACAATGAGCAGTTCTTC. Residues: CASSLTGKGSYNEQFF. The variable domain in full, completed from reference TRBV28 and TRBJ2-1, reads DVKVTQSSRYLVKRTGEKVFLECVQDMDHENMFWYRQDPGLGLRLIYFSYDVKMKEKGDIPEGYSVSREKKERFSLILESASTNQTSMYLCASSLTGKGSYNEQFFGPGTRLTVL.

This clonotype was counted at least ten times. This chain links TRBV6-5 with TRBJ1-1; D is unclear. The CDR3 is 16 amino acids. CDR1 and CDR2 from the germline V gene are MNHEY and SVGAGI. Trimming left V 0 bases short and J 1 base short, with 12 bases between. For the CDR3, the DNA is TGTGCCAGCAGTTACTCCCTGTTCAGCCCGAACACTGAAGCTTTCTTT. This sequence encodes CASSYSLFSPNTEAFF.

This clonotype appeared a few times. The chain uses TRBV20-1 and TRBJ2-1; TRBD2 matches at 12 bases. The CDR3 has 18 residues. Trimming removed 3 bases from V and 2 bases from J; junction bases left unmatched: 11. The V gene's germline CDR1 is DFQATT and CDR2 SNEGSKA (reference sequence). For the CDR3, the DNA is TGCAGTGCTAGCGAGGCTAGCGGGAGGGCCCTGACCTACAATGAGCAGTTCTTC. Encoded protein: CSASEASGRALTYNEQFF.

This sequence joins TRBV5-1 and TRBJ1-5, with D unclear. The germline gives CDR1 SGHRS, CDR2 YFSETQ. The CDR3 has 13 amino acids. Trimming removed 3 bases from V and 8 bases from J, with 12 bases in between. In DNA form, the CDR3 reads TGCGCCAGCAGCTCCGGGCCCCGCGAGCCCCAGCATTTT. Its protein is CASSSGPREPQHF.

This rearrangement joins TRBV3-1 to TRBJ2-1; D is possibly TRBD2 (6 bases). The germline V gene has CDR1 LGHDT and CDR2 YNNKEL (reference sequence). The germline V and J ends were trimmed by 6 bases and 7 bases, with 16 bases remaining between them. The CDR3 contains 14 residues. The CDR3: CASSFNGRSNEQFF. As DNA, the CDR3 is TGTGCCAGCAGTTTTAACGGGAGAAGTAATGAGCAGTTCTTC.

This clonotype has at least ten counts. The chain uses TRBV6-1 and TRBJ2-2, with 12 bases that match TRBD2. V lost 6 bases and J lost 4; bases outside the gene matches: 12. The CDR3 spans 18 residues. CDR1 MNHNS and CDR2 SASEGT come from the germline V gene. CDR3 region: CASRLRLAGVGSTGELFF. In DNA form, the CDR3 reads TGTGCCAGCAGATTACGACTAGCGGGAGTAGGAAGCACCGGGGAGCTGTTTTTT.

This clonotype was picked up many times. This chain connects TRBV20-1 to TRBJ1-4; unclear D gene. The CDR3 covers 13 residues. Per the germline V gene, CDR1 is DFQATT and CDR2 is SNEGSKA (reference sequence). Trimming shortened V by 6 bases and J by 3 bases, and 11 bases separated the two germline ends. Here the CDR3 reads CSAWRHPNEKLFF. DNA of the CDR3: TGCAGTGCCTGGCGCCACCCTAATGAAAAACTGTTTTTT.